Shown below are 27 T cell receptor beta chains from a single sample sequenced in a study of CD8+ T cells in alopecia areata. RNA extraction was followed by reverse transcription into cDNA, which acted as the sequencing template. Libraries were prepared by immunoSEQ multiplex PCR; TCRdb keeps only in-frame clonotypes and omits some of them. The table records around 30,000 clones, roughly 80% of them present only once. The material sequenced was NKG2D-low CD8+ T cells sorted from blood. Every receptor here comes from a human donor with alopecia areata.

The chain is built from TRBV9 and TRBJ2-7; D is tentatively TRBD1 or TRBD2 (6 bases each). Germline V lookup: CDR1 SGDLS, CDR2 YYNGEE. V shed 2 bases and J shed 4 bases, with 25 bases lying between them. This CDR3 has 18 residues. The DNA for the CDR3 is TGTGCCAGCAGCGTCCCCATCCAGGACCCGCGGGACACTTACGAGCAGTACTTC. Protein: CASSVPIQDPRDTYEQYF.

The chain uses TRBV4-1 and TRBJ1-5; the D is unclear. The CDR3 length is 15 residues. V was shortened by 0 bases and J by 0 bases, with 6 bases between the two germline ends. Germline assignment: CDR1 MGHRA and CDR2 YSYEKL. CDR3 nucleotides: TGCGCCAGCAGCCAAGATCCAGTTAGCAATCAGCCCCAGCATTTT. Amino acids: CASSQDPVSNQPQHF.

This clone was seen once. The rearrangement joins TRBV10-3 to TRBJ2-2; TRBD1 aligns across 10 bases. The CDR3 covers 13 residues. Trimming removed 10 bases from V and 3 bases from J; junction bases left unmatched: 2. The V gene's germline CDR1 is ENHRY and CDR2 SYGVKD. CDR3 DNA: TGTGCCACGGGGACAGGGGACACCGGGGAGCTGTTTTTT. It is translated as CATGTGDTGELFF.

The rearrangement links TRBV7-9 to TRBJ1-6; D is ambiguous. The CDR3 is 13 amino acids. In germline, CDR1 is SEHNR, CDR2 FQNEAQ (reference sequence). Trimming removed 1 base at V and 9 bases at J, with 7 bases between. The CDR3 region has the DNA TGTGCCAGCAGCTTAGAGACCGGTTCACCCCTCCACTTT. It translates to CASSLETGSPLHF. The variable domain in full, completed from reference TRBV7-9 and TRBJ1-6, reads DTGVSQNPRHKITKRGQNVTFRCDPISEHNRLYWYRQTLGQGPEFLTYFQNEAQLEKSRLLSDRFSAERPKGSFSTLEIQRTEQGDSAMYLCASSLETGSPLHFGNGTRLTVT.

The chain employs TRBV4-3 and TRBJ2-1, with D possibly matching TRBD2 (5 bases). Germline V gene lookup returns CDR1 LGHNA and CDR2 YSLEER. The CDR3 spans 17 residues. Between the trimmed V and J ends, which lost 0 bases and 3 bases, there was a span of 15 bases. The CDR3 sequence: CASSQEASALVYNEQFF. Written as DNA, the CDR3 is TGCGCCAGCAGCCAAGAGGCGTCAGCACTAGTCTACAATGAGCAGTTCTTC.

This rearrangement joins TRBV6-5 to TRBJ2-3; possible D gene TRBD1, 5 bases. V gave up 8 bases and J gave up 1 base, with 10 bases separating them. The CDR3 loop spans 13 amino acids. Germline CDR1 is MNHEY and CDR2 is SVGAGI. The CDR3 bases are TGTGCCAGCTCGCAGGGCCGCACAGATACGCAGTATTTT. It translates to CASSQGRTDTQYF.

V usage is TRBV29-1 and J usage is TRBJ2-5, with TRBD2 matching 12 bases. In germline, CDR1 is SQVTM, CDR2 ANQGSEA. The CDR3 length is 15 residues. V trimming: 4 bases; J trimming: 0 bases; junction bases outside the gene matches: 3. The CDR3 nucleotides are TGCAGCGTTGGCGGGACTAGCGGGCACCAAGAGACCCAGTACTTC. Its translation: CSVGGTSGHQETQYF.

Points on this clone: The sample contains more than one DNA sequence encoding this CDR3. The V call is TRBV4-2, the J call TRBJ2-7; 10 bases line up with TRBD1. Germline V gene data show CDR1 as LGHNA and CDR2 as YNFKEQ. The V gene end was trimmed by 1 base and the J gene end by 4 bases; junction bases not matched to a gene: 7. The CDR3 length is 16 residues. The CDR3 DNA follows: TGTGCCAGCAGCCAAGGCACCGGGACAGGGGCGTACGAGCAGTACTTC. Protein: CASSQGTGTGAYEQYF.

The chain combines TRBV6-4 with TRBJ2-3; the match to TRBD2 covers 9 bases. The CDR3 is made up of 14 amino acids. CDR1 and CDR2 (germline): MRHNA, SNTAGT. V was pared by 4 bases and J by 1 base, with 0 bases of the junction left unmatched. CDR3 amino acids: CASSVAGGTDTQYF. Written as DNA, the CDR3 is TGTGCCAGCAGTGTAGCGGGGGGCACAGATACGCAGTATTTT.

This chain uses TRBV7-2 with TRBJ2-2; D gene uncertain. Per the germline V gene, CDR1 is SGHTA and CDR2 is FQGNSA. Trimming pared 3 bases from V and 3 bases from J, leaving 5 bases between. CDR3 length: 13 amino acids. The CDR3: CASSFGYTGELFF. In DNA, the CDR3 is TGTGCCAGCAGCTTTGGATACACCGGGGAGCTGTTTTTT. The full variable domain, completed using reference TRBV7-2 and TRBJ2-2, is GAGVSQSPSNKVTEKGKDVELRCDPISGHTALYWYRQSLGQGLEFLIYFQGNSAPDKSGLPSDRFSAERTGGSVSTLTIQRTQQEDSAVYLCASSFGYTGELFFGEGSRLTVL.

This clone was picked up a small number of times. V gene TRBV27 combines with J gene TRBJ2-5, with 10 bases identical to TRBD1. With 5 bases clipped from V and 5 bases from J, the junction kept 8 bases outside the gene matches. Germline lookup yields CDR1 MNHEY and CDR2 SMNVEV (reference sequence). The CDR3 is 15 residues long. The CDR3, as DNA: TGTGCCAGCAGTACCCGACAGGGGGCGGAGGAGACCCAGTACTTC. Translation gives CASSTRQGAEETQYF.

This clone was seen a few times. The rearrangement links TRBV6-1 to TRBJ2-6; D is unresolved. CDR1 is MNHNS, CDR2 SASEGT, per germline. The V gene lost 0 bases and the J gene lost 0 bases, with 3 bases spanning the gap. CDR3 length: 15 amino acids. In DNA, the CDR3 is TGTGCCAGCAGTGAAGCAGTCTCTGGGGCCAACGTCCTGACTTTC. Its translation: CASSEAVSGANVLTF.

This chain's CDR3 is CASSSTTGYEQYF. In DNA, the CDR3 is TGTGCCAGCAGTTCGACAACAGGCTACGAGCAGTACTTC. The rearrangement uses TRBV27 and TRBJ2-7, with a possible D match to TRBD1 (5 bases). The CDR3 loop spans 13 amino acids. V lost 4 bases to trimming and J lost 3 bases, with 10 bases between them. Germline V gene lookup returns CDR1 MNHEY and CDR2 SMNVEV (reference sequence).

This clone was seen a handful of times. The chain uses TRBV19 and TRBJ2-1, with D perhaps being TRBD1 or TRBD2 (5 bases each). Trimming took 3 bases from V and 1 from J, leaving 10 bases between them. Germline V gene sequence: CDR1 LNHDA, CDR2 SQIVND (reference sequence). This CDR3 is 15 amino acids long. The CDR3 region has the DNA TGTGCCAGTAGTATCCGGGGCAATTCCTACAATGAGCAGTTCTTC. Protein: CASSIRGNSYNEQFF.

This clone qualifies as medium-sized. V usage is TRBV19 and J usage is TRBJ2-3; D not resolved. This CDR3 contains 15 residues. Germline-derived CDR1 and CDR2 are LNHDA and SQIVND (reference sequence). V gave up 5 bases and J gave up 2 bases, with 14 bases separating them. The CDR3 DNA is TGTGCCAGTAGTCCGATGGTGGCCGACACAGATACGCAGTATTTT. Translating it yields CASSPMVADTDTQYF.

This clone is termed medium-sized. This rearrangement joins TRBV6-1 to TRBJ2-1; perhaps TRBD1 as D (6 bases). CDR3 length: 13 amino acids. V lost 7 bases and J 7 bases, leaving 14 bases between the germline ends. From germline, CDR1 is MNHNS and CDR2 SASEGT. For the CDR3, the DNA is TGTGCCAGCATCTCAGGGGATGTAAATGAGCAGTTCTTC. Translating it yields CASISGDVNEQFF.

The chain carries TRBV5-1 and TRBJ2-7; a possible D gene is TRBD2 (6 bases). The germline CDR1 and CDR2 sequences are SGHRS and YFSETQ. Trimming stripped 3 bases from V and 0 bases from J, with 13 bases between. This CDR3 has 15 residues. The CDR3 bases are TGCGCCAGCAGCTCAGCCGCGGGGAGCTCCTACGAGCAGTACTTC. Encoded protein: CASSSAAGSSYEQYF.

The CDR3 loop reads CASSEGEAGEQYF. CDR3 nucleotide sequence: TGTGCCAGCAGTGAGGGTGAGGCGGGCGAGCAGTACTTC. V gene TRBV6-1 combines with J gene TRBJ2-7; D may be TRBD2 (5 bases). This CDR3 comprises 13 residues. The V gene lost 3 bases and the J gene lost 6 bases, with 12 bases spanning the gap. Germline lookup yields CDR1 MNHNS and CDR2 SASEGT.

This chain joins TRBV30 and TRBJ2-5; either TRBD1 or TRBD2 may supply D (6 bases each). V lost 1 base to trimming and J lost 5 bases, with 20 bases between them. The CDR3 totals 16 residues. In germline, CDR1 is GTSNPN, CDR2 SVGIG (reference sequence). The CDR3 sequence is CAWSAGNAGGRETQYF. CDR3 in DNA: TGTGCCTGGAGTGCCGGGAACGCCGGGGGCCGGGAGACCCAGTACTTC.

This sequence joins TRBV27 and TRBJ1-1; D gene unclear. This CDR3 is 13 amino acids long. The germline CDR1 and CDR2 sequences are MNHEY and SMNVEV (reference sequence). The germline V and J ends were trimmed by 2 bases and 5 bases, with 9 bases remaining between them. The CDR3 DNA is TGTGCCAGCAGTTTAGCAAGGTGGACTGAAGCTTTCTTT. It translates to CASSLARWTEAFF.

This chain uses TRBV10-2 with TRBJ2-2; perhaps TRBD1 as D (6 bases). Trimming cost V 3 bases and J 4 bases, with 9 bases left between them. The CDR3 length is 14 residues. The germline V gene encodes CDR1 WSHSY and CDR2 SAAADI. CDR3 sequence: CASSDQGITGELFF. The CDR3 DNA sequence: TGCGCCAGCAGTGACCAGGGGATCACCGGGGAGCTGTTTTTT.

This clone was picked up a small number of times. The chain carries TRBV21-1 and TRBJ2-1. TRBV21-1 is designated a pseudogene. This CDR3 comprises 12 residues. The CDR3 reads CASSQAYNEQFF. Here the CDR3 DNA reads TGTGCCAGCAGCCAAGCGTACAATGAGCAGTTCTTC.

CDR3 amino acids: CASSLLVAGTGANVLTF. Here the CDR3 DNA reads TGTGCCAGCAGTTTACTGGTAGCGGGAACTGGGGCCAACGTCCTGACTTTC. The chain recombines TRBV28 with TRBJ2-6, with 8 bases that match TRBD2. Germline-derived CDR1 and CDR2 are MDHEN and SYDVKM. This CDR3 comprises 17 residues. The trim removed 2 bases at V and 2 bases at J, leaving 5 bases unmatched.

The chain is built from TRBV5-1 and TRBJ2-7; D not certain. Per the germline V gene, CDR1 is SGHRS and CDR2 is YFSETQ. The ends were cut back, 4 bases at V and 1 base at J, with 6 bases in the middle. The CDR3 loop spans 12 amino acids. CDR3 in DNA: TGCGCCAGCAGCGCCTTGTCCTACGAGCAGTACTTC. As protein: CASSALSYEQYF. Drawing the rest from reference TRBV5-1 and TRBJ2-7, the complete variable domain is KAGVTQTPRYLIKTRGQQVTLSCSPISGHRSVSWYQQTPGQGLQFLFEYFSETQRNKGNFPGRFSGRQFSNSRSEMNVSTLELGDSALYLCASSALSYEQYFGPGTRLTVT.

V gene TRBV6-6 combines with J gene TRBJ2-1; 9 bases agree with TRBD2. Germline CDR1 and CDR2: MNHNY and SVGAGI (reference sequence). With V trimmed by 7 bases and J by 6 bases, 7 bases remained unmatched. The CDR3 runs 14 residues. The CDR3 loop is CASTPGTSINEQFF. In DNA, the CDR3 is TGTGCCAGCACTCCCGGGACTAGCATCAATGAGCAGTTCTTC.

The CDR3 loop reads CASSVSSGRDYEQYF. DNA of the CDR3: TGTGCCAGTAGTGTCTCTTCGGGCAGGGATTACGAGCAGTACTTC. This rearrangement joins TRBV19 to TRBJ2-7; tentative D call: TRBD1 (5 bases). Germline CDR1 reads LNHDA; CDR2 reads SQIVND (reference sequence). Trimming took 5 bases from V and 4 from J, leaving 18 bases between them. The CDR3 consists of 15 residues.

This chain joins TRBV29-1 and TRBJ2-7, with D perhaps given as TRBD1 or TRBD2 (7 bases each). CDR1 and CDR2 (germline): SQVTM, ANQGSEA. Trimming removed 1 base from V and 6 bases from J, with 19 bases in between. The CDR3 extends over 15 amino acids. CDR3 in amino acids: CSVEVSPGGASEQYF. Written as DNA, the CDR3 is TGCAGCGTTGAAGTCTCCCCAGGGGGGGCTAGCGAGCAGTACTTC.